The sequence of this T cell receptor beta chain was determined in a study of T cell responses to AZD1222 COVID-19 vaccine. With respect to this clone: Its antigen is unknown.

Profiled with immunoSEQ multiplex PCR; TCRdb holds only in-frame clones, not every one. The sample has fewer than 110,000 clones, roughly 87% seen once. Study-wide points: There were mostly white British donors and more females than males, and clonal diversity was possibly underestimated.

With 4 bases removed from V and 7 bases from J, the gap between germline ends came to 18 bases. The length of the CDR3 is 14 residues. The germline CDR1 and CDR2 sequences are SGHNT and YYREEE (reference sequence). V is TRBV5-4 and J is TRBJ2-7, with D maybe TRBD1 (6 bases). The TCR sequence derives from an adult in good health. The specimen comprised peripheral blood, sampled on day 0 of AZD1222 vaccination. CDR3 coding DNA: TGTGCCAGCAGCGGACAGAGGGGGTTAGGAGAGCAGTACTTC. It specifies CASSGQRGLGEQYF.